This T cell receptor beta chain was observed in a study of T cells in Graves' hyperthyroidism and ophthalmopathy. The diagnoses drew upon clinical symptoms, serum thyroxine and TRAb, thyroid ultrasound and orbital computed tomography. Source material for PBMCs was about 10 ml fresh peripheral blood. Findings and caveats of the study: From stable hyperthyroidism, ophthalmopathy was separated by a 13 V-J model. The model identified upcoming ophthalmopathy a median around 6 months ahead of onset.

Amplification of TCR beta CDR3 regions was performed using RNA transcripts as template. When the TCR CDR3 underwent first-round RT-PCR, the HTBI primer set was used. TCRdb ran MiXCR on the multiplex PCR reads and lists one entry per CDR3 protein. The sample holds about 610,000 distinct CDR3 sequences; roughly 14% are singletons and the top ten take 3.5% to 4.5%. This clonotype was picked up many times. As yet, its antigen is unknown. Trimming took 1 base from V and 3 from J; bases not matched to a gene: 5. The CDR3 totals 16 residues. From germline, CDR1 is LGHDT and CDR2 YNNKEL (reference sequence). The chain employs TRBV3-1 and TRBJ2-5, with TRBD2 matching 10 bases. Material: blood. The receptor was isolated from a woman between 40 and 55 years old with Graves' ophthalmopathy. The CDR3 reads CASSQARTSGKETQYF. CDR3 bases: TGTGCCAGCAGCCAAGCCCGGACTAGCGGAAAAGAGACCCAGTACTTC.